The entry below describes one T cell receptor (beta chain). Its antigen remains undetermined. No base quality values were provided; no much bigger clone lies one nucleotide off. TCRbeta CDR3 regions were amplified from genomic DNA by means of the immunoSEQ Assay, a bias-controlled multiplex PCR. The source study handled its data this way. Within the assay, amplification of reference gene primers was used to estimate how many nucleated cells each sample contained. Sequence reads were collapsed and filtered to measure the absolute abundance of every unique TCRbeta CDR3 rearrangement. For each sample, productive Simpson clonality was calculated as the square root of Simpson's diversity index over productive rearrangements. The table was pulled from immuneACCESS by TCRdb, which kept in-frame rearrangements only. Such tables lose some clones; where checked, under half of the loss comes from unresolved V genes, and the rest has no known cause. D and trimming come from the DNA, and the V and J calls and clone size come from that table. This sample holds about 63,000 clones; 80% to 90% were observed only once. Less than 4.5% of the sample goes to the ten largest clones.

The record originates from a study of blood T cell repertoires in COVID-19 (dated by TCRdb to 2020 to 2021). About the investigation overall: Collaborator samples came from the United States, Italy and Spain and covered acute and convalescent phases of COVID-19. The material from the prospective study consisted of cDNA or gDNA derived from T cells, B-cell-depleted T cells, or PBMCs. Deeply sampled blood TCRbeta repertoires from subjects exposed to, actively infected with, or recovered from COVID-19 were included in the dataset. A freely available public database, intended as a resource for researchers studying the immune response to SARS-CoV-2, is where the repertoires were released. The samples were drawn from two sources: the first 160 participants of the ongoing ImmuneRACE study, and some 1,300 subjects contributed by 6 global collaborators. Nearly every sample came with metadata listing a de-identified subject ID, COVID-19 status, age in years and sex. HLA class I and class II types, where available, came from metadata supplied by the sample provider rather than from assay-based typing.

As encoded in the germline V gene, CDR1 is SGHDT while CDR2 is YYEEEE. V is clipped by 4 bases and J by 3 bases, and the sequence between their germline boundaries is 14 bases long. The CDR3 runs 15 amino acids, cysteine and phenylalanine included. Only CDR3 DNA is held: 45 bases, read in frame from base 1. Findings and caveats that apply to the study as a whole: The amount of clinical and demographic metadata varied by source and participant and was provided uncurated.

Participants in the prospective study were enrolled through a virtual design, were aged roughly 18 to 100 years, and lived in approximately 25 United States geographic areas. In the prospective study, cohorts were assigned on the basis of participant-reported clinical history obtained from a screening survey and a study questionnaire. Each participant in the prospective study had whole blood, serum and a nasopharyngeal or oropharyngeal swab collected by mobile phlebotomists. Over a 2-month period, participants in the prospective study had the option of providing additional blood draws and questionnaires. Blood samples from the prospective study were shipped frozen or at room temperature prior to DNA extraction.

This clonotype was sampled from a woman aged 40 to 50 with acute COVID-19. The V gene is TRBV5-6 and the J gene is TRBJ1-3, and TRBD1 may be the D gene, going by 5 matching bases. The sequenced material came from PBMCs or T cells enriched from blood (not recorded which). The nucleotide sequence reads as follows: TGTGCCAGCAGCAGCACTGGGGGGTTTGGAAACACCATATATTTT. This yields the protein CASSSTGGFGNTIYF.